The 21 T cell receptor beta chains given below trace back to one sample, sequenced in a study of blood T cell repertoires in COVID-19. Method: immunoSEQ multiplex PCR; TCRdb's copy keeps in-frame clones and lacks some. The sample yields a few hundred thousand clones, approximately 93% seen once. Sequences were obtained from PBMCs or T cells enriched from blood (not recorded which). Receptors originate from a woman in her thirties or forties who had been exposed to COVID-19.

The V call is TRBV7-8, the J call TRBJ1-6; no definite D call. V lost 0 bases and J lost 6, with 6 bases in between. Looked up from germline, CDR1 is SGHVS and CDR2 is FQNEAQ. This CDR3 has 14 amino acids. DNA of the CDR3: TGTGCCAGCAGCTTAGCCAGTTTTAATTCACCCCTCCACTTT. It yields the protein CASSLASFNSPLHF.

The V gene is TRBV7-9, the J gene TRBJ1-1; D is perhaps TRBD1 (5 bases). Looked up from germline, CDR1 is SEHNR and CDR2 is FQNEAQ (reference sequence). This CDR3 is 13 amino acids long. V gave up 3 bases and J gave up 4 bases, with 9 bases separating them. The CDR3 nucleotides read TGTGCCAGCAGCTTGGGTGGGGCCACTGAAGCTTTCTTT. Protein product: CASSLGGATEAFF. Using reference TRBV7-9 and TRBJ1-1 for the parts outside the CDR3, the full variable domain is DTGVSQNPRHKITKRGQNVTFRCDPISEHNRLYWYRQTLGQGPEFLTYFQNEAQLEKSRLLSDRFSAERPKGSFSTLEIQRTEQGDSAMYLCASSLGGATEAFFGQGTRLTVV.

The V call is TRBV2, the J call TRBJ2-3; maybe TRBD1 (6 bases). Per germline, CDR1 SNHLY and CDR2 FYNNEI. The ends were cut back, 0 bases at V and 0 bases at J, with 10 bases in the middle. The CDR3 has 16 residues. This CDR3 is CASSEAGTLSTDTQYF. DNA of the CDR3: TGTGCCAGCAGTGAAGCTGGGACATTGAGCACAGATACGCAGTATTTT.

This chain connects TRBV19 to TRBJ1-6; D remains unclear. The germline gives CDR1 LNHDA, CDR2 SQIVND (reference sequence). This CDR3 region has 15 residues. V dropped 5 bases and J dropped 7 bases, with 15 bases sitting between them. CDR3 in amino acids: CASSASDTRNSPLHF. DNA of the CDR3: TGTGCCAGTAGTGCAAGCGACACTAGGAATTCACCCCTCCACTTT.

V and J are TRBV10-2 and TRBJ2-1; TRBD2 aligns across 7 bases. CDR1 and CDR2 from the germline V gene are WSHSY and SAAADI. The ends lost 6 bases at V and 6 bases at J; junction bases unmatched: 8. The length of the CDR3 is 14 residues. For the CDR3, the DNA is TGCGCCAGCAGACCGGAGGGAGGGATCAATGAGCAGTTCTTC. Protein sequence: CASRPEGGINEQFF.

The DNA for the CDR3 is TGTGCCAGCAGCCTAAAGGGGGGCTACACCTTC. It is translated as CASSLKGGYTF. The gene calls are TRBV7-9 and TRBJ1-2; possible D gene TRBD1, 5 bases. Germline V gene data show CDR1 as SEHNR and CDR2 as FQNEAQ (reference sequence). The CDR3 totals 11 residues. V dropped 5 bases and J dropped 8 bases, with 9 bases sitting between them.

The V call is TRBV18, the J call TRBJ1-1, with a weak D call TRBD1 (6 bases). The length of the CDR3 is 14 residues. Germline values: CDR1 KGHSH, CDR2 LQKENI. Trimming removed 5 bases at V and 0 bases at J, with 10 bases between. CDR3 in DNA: TGTGCCAGCTCAGGGACATGGATGAACACTGAAGCTTTCTTT. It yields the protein CASSGTWMNTEAFF.

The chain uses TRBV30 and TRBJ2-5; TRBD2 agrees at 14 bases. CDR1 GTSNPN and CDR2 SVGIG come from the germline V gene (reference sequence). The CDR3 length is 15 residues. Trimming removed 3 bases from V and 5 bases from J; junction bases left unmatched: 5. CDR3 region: CAWRKGLAGVETQYF. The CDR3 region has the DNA TGTGCCTGGAGAAAGGGACTAGCGGGAGTCGAGACCCAGTACTTC.

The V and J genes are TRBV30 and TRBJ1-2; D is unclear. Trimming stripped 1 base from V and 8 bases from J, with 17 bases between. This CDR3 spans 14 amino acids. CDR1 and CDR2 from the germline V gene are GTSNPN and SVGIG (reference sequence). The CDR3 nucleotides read TGTGCCTGGAGTGACTGGCGGGCCCGCCGCGGCTACACCTTC. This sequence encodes CAWSDWRARRGYTF.

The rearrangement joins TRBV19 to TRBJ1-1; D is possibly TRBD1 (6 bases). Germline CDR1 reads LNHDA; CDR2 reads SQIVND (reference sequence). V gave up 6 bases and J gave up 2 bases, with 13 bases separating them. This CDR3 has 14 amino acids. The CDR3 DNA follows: TGTGCCAGTAGGACCGGGACATATAACACTGAAGCTTTCTTT. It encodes CASRTGTYNTEAFF.

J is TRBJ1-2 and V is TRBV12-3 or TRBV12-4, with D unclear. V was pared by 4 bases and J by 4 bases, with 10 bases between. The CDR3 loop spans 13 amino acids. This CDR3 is CASSSFPSYGYTF. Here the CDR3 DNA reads TGTGCCAGCAGTTCCTTTCCCAGCTATGGCTACACCTTC.

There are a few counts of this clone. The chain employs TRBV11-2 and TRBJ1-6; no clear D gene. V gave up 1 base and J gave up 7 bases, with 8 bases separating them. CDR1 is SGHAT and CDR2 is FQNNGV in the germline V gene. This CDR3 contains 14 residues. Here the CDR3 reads CASSLGAANSPLHF. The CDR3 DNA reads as TGTGCCAGCAGCTTAGGGGCAGCAAATTCACCCCTCCACTTT.

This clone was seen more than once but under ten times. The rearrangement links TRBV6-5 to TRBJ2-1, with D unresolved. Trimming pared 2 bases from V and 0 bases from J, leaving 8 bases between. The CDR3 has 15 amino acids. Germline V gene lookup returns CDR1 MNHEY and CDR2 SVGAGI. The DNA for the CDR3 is TGTGCCAGCAGTTACGTGGCGGTCTCCTACAATGAGCAGTTCTTC. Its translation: CASSYVAVSYNEQFF.

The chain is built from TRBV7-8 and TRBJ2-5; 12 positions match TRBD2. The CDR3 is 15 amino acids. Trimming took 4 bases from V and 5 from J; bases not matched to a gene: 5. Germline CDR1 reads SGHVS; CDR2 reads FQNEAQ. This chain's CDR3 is CASSWVGTSGETQYF. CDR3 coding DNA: TGTGCCAGCAGCTGGGTGGGGACTAGCGGGGAGACCCAGTACTTC.

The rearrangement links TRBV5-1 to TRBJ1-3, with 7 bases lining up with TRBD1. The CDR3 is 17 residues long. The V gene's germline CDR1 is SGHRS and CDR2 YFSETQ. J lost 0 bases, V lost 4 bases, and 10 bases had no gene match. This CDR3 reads CASSPGTAFFSGNTIYF. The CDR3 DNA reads TGCGCCAGCAGCCCCGGGACAGCCTTTTTCTCTGGAAACACCATATATTTT.

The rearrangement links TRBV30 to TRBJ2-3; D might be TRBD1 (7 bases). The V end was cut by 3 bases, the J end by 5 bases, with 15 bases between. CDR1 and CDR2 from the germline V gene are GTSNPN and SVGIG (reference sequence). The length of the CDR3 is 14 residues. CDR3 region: CAWRRRGDRDTQYF. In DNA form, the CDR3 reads TGTGCCTGGAGACGCAGGGGGGATAGAGATACGCAGTATTTT.

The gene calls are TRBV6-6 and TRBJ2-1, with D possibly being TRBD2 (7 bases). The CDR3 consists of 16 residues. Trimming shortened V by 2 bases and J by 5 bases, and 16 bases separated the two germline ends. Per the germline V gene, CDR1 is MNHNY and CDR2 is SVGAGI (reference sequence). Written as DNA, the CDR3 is TGTGCCAGCAGTTACAATCAGGGAGGGGGGAACAATGAGCAGTTCTTC. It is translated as CASSYNQGGGNNEQFF.

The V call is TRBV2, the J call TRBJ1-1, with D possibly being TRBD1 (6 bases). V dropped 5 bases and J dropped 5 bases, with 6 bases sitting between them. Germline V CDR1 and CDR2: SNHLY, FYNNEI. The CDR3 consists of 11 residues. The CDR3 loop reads CASSRGTEAFF. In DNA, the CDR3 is TGTGCCAGCAGTAGGGGGACTGAAGCTTTCTTT.

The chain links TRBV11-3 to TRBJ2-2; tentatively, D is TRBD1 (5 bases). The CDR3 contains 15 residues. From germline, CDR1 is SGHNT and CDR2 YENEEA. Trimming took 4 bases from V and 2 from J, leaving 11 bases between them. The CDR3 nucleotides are TGTGCCAGCAGCTCAGGACACTCTAACACCGGGGAGCTGTTTTTT. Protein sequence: CASSSGHSNTGELFF.

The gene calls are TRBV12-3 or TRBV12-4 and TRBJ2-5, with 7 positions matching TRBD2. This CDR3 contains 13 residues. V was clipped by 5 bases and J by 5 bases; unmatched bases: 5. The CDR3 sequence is CASSQWGGETQYF. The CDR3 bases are TGTGCCAGCAGTCAATGGGGGGGGGAGACCCAGTACTTC.

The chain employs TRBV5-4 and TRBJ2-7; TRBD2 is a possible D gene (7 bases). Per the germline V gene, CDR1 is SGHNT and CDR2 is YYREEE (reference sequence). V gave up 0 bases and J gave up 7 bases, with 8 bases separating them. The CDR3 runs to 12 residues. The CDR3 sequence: CASSLEGGEQYF. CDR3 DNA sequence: TGTGCCAGCAGCTTGGAGGGGGGGGAGCAGTACTTC.